Listed here are 23 T cell receptor beta chains from one sample, sequenced in a study of blood T cell repertoires in COVID-19. Method: immunoSEQ multiplex PCR; TCRdb's copy keeps in-frame clones and lacks some. The table includes 200,000 to 300,000 clones, about 83% detected once. The sequenced material came from peripheral blood. The receptors here all came from a woman older than 75 with COVID-19, enrolled during active disease.

The rearrangement links TRBV7-2 to TRBJ2-7; 10 bases match TRBD2. Trimming took 8 bases from V and 0 from J; bases not matched to a gene: 10. The germline gives CDR1 SGHTA, CDR2 FQGNSA. The CDR3 loop spans 16 amino acids. The CDR3, as DNA: TGTGCCAGCCAACGTAGCGGGGGGCCTTACTCCTACGAGCAGTACTTC. This sequence encodes CASQRSGGPYSYEQYF.

In its sample, this clone was seen a few times. The gene calls are TRBV6-5 and TRBJ1-5; D remains unclear. Per germline, CDR1 MNHEY and CDR2 SVGAGI. Trimming pared 7 bases from V and 7 bases from J, leaving 11 bases between. The CDR3 totals 12 residues. This chain's CDR3 is CASMTMGQPQHF. The CDR3 region has the DNA TGTGCCAGCATGACCATGGGCCAGCCCCAGCATTTT.

The chain carries TRBV18 and TRBJ1-2; D ambiguous. V lost 3 bases, J lost 4 bases, and 24 bases lay in between. The CDR3 spans 18 residues. Germline V CDR1 and CDR2: KGHSH, LQKENI. CDR3 in amino acids: CASSPYGVGSGWAYGYTF. The DNA of the CDR3 is TGTGCCAGCTCACCCTACGGGGTAGGGTCGGGATGGGCCTATGGCTACACCTTC.

The chain links TRBV19 to TRBJ1-5; 9 nucleotides line up with TRBD1. The V segment lost 6 bases and the J segment 11 bases; nucleotides outside the gene matches: 8. This CDR3 has 13 amino acids. Germline CDR1 reads LNHDA; CDR2 reads SQIVND (reference sequence). CDR3 sequence reads: CASSRDRDLSQHF. The CDR3 DNA sequence: TGTGCCAGTAGCCGGGACAGGGATTTGTCCCAGCATTTT. Supplemented by reference TRBV19 and TRBJ1-5, the full variable domain reads DGGITQSPKYLFRKEGQNVTLSCEQNLNHDAMYWYRQDPGQGLRLIYYSQIVNDFQKGDIAEGYSVSREKKESFPLTVTSAQKNPTAFYLCASSRDRDLSQHFGDGTRLSIL.

V gene TRBV5-1 combines with J gene TRBJ2-3, with D unresolved. The germline V gene has CDR1 SGHRS and CDR2 YFSETQ. The CDR3 spans 13 residues. V dropped 4 bases and J dropped 4 bases, with 10 bases sitting between them. CDR3 residues: CASSHMGADTQYF. The CDR3 nucleotides read TGCGCCAGCAGCCACATGGGCGCAGATACGCAGTATTTT. The full variable domain, completed using reference TRBV5-1 and TRBJ2-3, is KAGVTQTPRYLIKTRGQQVTLSCSPISGHRSVSWYQQTPGQGLQFLFEYFSETQRNKGNFPGRFSGRQFSNSRSEMNVSTLELGDSALYLCASSHMGADTQYFGPGTRLTVL.

The rearrangement links TRBV10-3 to TRBJ2-3, with D perhaps TRBD2 (6 bases). Germline V gene lookup returns CDR1 ENHRY and CDR2 SYGVKD. The CDR3 totals 13 residues. The V gene lost 5 bases and the J gene lost 1 base, with 7 bases spanning the gap. The CDR3 coding sequence is TGTGCCATCAGTTTAGCGGGCACAGATACGCAGTATTTT. Translation: CAISLAGTDTQYF.

CDR3 nucleotides: TGTGCCAGCAGCCCTGGCGGGGGATTGAACACTGAAGCTTTCTTT. Translated: CASSPGGGLNTEAFF. V usage is TRBV28 and J usage is TRBJ1-1, with a tentative D call TRBD1 (5 bases). Trimming stripped 6 bases from V and 0 bases from J, with 14 bases between. CDR1 is MDHEN and CDR2 is SYDVKM in the germline V gene. This CDR3 spans 15 amino acids.

This rearrangement joins TRBV6-5 to TRBJ1-3; 8 bases line up with TRBD1. This CDR3 spans 16 amino acids. Germline V lookup: CDR1 MNHEY, CDR2 SVGAGI. V shed 2 bases, J shed 2 bases, and the junction held 5 bases outside the gene matches. The CDR3 spells CASSYAGGGTGNTIYF. The DNA of the CDR3 is TGTGCCAGCAGTTACGCAGGGGGCGGAACTGGAAACACCATATATTTT.

The sample holds one count of this clone. The chain carries TRBV5-1 and TRBJ1-6; 9 bases agree with TRBD1. The V and J ends lost 3 bases and 0 bases, in that order; junction bases with no gene match: 10. This CDR3 contains 19 residues. The V gene's germline CDR1 is SGHRS and CDR2 YFSETQ. The CDR3 sequence: CASSYGTGKSSSYNSPLHF. CDR3 bases: TGCGCCAGCAGCTACGGGACAGGGAAATCAAGCTCCTATAATTCACCCCTCCACTTT.

V usage is TRBV3-1 (or the pseudogene TRBV3-2) and J usage is TRBJ1-1; D is unclear. The CDR3 loop spans 14 amino acids. Trimming stripped 3 bases from V and 5 bases from J, with 13 bases between. In germline, CDR1 is LGHDT, CDR2 YNNKEL (reference sequence). The CDR3 spells CASSQPGRQTEAFF. For the CDR3, the DNA is TGTGCCAGCAGCCAGCCGGGAAGGCAGACTGAAGCTTTCTTT.

This clone was detected once. The V call is TRBV4-3, the J call TRBJ2-7, with 9 bases identical to TRBD2. Trimming took 1 base from V and 2 from J; bases not matched to a gene: 6. Germline CDR1 and CDR2: LGHNA and YSLEER. The CDR3 consists of 16 residues. CDR3 sequence (DNA): TGCGCCAGCAGCCAAGGTCCGAGCGGGGGGACCTACGAGCAGTACTTC. Protein product: CASSQGPSGGTYEQYF.

Concerning this clone: The same CDR3 also results from other DNA sequences found in this sample. The rearrangement joins TRBV7-9 to TRBJ1-3, with D tentatively TRBD1 (6 bases). V lost 5 bases to trimming and J lost 4 bases, with 12 bases between them. The germline V gene has CDR1 SEHNR and CDR2 FQNEAQ (reference sequence). The CDR3 totals 14 residues. CDR3 protein: CASSPQGSGNTIYF. The CDR3 DNA is TGTGCCAGCAGCCCACAGGGAAGCGGAAACACCATATATTTT.

This clone was seen just once. V gene TRBV4-1 combines with J gene TRBJ1-5; TRBD1 matches at 8 bases. The CDR3 contains 15 residues. V was clipped by 4 bases and J by 7 bases; unmatched bases: 9. Germline V gene sequence: CDR1 MGHRA, CDR2 YSYEKL. CDR3 loop: CASSPEQGGRQPQHF. CDR3 DNA: TGCGCCAGCAGCCCCGAACAGGGGGGGCGGCAGCCCCAGCATTTT.

Only a few counts were recorded for this clone. The chain has TRBV5-1 and TRBJ1-4; D unclear. The CDR3 consists of 14 residues. Per the germline V gene, CDR1 is SGHRS and CDR2 is YFSETQ. V was pared by 0 bases and J by 4 bases, with 7 bases between. DNA of the CDR3: TGCGCCAGCAGCTTGGGCCAGGATAATGAAAAACTGTTTTTT. This sequence encodes CASSLGQDNEKLFF. Using reference TRBV5-1 and TRBJ1-4 for the parts outside the CDR3, the full variable domain is KAGVTQTPRYLIKTRGQQVTLSCSPISGHRSVSWYQQTPGQGLQFLFEYFSETQRNKGNFPGRFSGRQFSNSRSEMNVSTLELGDSALYLCASSLGQDNEKLFFGSGTQLSVL.

CDR3 nucleotide sequence: TGTGCCAGCAGCCGAGGACAGGGGGAAGCTTTCTTT. This codes for CASSRGQGEAFF. The chain links TRBV6-5 to TRBJ1-1; the match to TRBD1 covers 9 bases. V was pared by 6 bases and J by 8 bases, with 4 bases of the junction left unmatched. The CDR3 spans 12 residues. Germline CDR1 reads MNHEY; CDR2 reads SVGAGI.

V usage is TRBV24-1 and J usage is TRBJ1-2, with a tentative D call TRBD1 (5 bases). The V gene's germline CDR1 is KGHDR and CDR2 SFDVKD. V gave up 4 bases and J gave up 3 bases, with 17 bases separating them. This CDR3 has 16 residues. The CDR3 loop reads CATSDPSTDRYYGYTF. In DNA form, the CDR3 reads TGTGCCACCAGTGACCCCTCGACAGATAGATACTATGGCTACACCTTC.

In regard to this clone: At the DNA level, this CDR3 is encoded by other sequences in the same sample as well. The V and J genes are TRBV5-1 and TRBJ1-4; 9 bases match TRBD1. Germline V gene data show CDR1 as SGHRS and CDR2 as YFSETQ. This CDR3 spans 14 amino acids. Trimming at V came to 2 bases and at J to 5 bases, leaving 1 base not matched to a gene. The DNA for the CDR3 is TGCGCCAGCAGCTTTGGACAGGGGAATGAAAAACTGTTTTTT. It codes for CASSFGQGNEKLFF.

V gene TRBV6-6 combines with J gene TRBJ2-7, with 12 bases that match TRBD1. Germline CDR1 reads MNHNY; CDR2 reads SVGAGI (reference sequence). Germline trimming cut 5 bases from V and 6 bases from J; bases unmatched to any gene: 5. This CDR3 contains 14 residues. CDR3 in amino acids: CASSGGQGAGEQYV. CDR3 DNA: TGTGCCAGCAGTGGGGGACAGGGGGCAGGCGAGCAGTACGTC.

The genes are TRBV9 and TRBJ1-6, with D hard to call. Deletions cut 4 bases from V and 0 bases from J, with 11 bases between. The CDR3 sequence is 16 residues long. Germline-derived CDR1 and CDR2 are SGDLS and YYNGEE. The chain's CDR3 is CASSRGLGSYNSPLHF. The CDR3 DNA follows: TGTGCCAGCAGCCGCGGGTTGGGCTCCTATAATTCACCCCTCCACTTT.

CDR3 protein: CASSYGAHGYTF. CDR3 bases: TGTGCCAGCAGTTACGGGGCCCATGGCTACACCTTC. This rearrangement joins TRBV6-5 to TRBJ1-2, with D possibly TRBD1 on 5 matching bases. Germline CDR1 reads MNHEY; CDR2 reads SVGAGI. CDR3 length: 12 residues. V shed 2 bases and J shed 6 bases, with 7 bases lying between them.

In this sample, this clone turned up once. This CDR3 reads CASSPTRAGGVETQYF. The DNA of the CDR3 is TGTGCCAGCAGCCCTACCCGTGCGGGGGGGGTAGAGACCCAGTACTTC. The chain recombines TRBV7-2 with TRBJ2-5; TRBD2 matches 9 bases. The V gene end was trimmed by 5 bases and the J gene end by 4 bases; junction bases not matched to a gene: 11. Germline-derived CDR1 and CDR2 are SGHTA and FQGNSA. This CDR3 comprises 16 residues.

Only a few counts were recorded for this clone. The gene calls are TRBV27 and TRBJ1-1, with D tentatively TRBD1 (5 bases). From germline, CDR1 is MNHEY and CDR2 SMNVEV (reference sequence). Trimming left V 6 bases short and J 3 bases short, with 14 bases between. The CDR3 length is 14 residues. The CDR3: CASSPPDSYTEAFF. The DNA of the CDR3 is TGTGCCAGCAGCCCCCCCGACAGCTACACTGAAGCTTTCTTT.

This chain joins TRBV6-5 and TRBJ2-1, with TRBD1 as a possible D gene (6 bases). The CDR3 extends over 12 amino acids. Between the trimmed V and J ends, which lost 5 bases and 6 bases, there was a span of 8 bases. CDR1 and CDR2 from the germline V gene are MNHEY and SVGAGI. Here the CDR3 reads CASSSRGNEQFF. CDR3 nucleotide sequence: TGTGCCAGCAGTAGCAGGGGCAATGAGCAGTTCTTC.